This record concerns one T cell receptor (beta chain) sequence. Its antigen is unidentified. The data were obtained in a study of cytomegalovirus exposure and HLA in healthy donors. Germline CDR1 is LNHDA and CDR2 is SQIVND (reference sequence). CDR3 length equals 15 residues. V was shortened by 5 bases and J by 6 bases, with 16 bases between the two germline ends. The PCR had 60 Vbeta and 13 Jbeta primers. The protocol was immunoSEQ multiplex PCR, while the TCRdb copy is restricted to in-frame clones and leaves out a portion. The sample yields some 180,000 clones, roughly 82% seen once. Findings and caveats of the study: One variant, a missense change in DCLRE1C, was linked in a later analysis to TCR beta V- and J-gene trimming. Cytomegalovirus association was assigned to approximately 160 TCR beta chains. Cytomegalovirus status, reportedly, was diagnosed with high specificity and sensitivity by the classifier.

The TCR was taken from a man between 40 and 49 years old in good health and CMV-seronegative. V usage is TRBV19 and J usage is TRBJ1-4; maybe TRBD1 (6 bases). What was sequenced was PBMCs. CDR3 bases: TGTGCCAGTAGTCCAATGCAGGGGAGAGATGAAAAACTGTTTTTT. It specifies CASSPMQGRDEKLFF.